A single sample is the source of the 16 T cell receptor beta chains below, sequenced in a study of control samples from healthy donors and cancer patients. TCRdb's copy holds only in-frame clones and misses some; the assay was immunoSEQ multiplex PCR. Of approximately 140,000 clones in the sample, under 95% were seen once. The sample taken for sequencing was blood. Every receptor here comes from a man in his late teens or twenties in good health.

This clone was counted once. The CDR3 DNA is TGTGCCAGCAGCTTAAATTTAGGGTCAGCAGAAGAGACCCAGTACTTC. It codes for CASSLNLGSAEETQYF. The chain is built from TRBV7-6 and TRBJ2-5; D is unresolved. The CDR3 consists of 16 residues. Trimming removed 2 bases from V and 3 bases from J, with 16 bases in between. Germline V lookup: CDR1 SGHVS, CDR2 FNYEAQ.

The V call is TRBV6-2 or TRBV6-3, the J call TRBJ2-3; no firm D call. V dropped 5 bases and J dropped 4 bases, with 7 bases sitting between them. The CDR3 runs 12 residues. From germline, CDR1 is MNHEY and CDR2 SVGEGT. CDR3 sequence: CASSQVPDTQYF. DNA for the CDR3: TGTGCCAGCAGTCAAGTCCCAGATACGCAGTATTTT.

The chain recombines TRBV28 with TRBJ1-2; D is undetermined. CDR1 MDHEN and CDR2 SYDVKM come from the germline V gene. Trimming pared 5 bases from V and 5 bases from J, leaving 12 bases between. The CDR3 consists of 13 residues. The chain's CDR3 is CASSIQLIYGYTF. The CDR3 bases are TGTGCCAGCAGTATACAGCTTATATATGGCTACACCTTC.

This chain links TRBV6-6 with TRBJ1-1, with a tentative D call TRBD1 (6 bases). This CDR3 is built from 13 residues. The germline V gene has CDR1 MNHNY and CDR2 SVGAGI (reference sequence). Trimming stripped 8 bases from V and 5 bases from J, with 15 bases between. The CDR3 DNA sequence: TGTGCCAGCGGATTAAACAGGGAGACTGAAGCTTTCTTT. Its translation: CASGLNRETEAFF.

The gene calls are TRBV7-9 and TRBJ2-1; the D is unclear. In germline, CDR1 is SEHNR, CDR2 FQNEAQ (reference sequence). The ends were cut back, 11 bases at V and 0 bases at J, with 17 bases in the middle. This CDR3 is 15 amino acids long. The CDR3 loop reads CAGELGQSSYNEQFF. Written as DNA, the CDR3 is TGTGCCGGCGAACTTGGGCAGAGCTCCTACAATGAGCAGTTCTTC.

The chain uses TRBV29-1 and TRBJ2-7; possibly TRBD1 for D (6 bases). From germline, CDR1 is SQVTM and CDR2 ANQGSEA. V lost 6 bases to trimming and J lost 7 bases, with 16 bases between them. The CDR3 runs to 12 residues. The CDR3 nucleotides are TGCAGCGTCCTGGGGATGAGGGGGGAGCAGTACTTC. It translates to CSVLGMRGEQYF.

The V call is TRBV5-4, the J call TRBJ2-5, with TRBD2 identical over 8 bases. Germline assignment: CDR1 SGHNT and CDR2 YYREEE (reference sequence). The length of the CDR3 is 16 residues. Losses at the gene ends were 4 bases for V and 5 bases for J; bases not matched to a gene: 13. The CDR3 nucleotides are TGTGCCAGCAGCCGGGAGGGGGGGTTTGCCGAGGAGACCCAGTACTTC. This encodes CASSREGGFAEETQYF.

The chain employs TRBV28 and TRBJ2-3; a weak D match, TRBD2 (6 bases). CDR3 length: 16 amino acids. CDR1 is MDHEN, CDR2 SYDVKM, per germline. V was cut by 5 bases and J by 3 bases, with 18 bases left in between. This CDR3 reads CASSPVEEGRTDTQYF. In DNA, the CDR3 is TGTGCCAGCAGTCCCGTGGAGGAGGGTAGGACAGATACGCAGTATTTT.

As DNA, the CDR3 is TGTGCCAGTAGTTTATCTAGCAGCTACAATGAGCAGTTCTTC. It translates to CASSLSSSYNEQFF. V gene TRBV19 combines with J gene TRBJ2-1; D may be TRBD2 (5 bases). V gave up 5 bases and J gave up 3 bases, with 11 bases separating them. The CDR3 sequence is 14 residues long. Germline-derived CDR1 and CDR2 are LNHDA and SQIVND (reference sequence).

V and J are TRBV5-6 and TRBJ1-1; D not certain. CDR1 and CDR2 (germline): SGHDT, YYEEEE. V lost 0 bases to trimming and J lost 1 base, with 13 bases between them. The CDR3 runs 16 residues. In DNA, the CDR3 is TGTGCCAGCAGCTTGGATGGTTGGGGATCGAACACTGAAGCTTTCTTT. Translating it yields CASSLDGWGSNTEAFF.

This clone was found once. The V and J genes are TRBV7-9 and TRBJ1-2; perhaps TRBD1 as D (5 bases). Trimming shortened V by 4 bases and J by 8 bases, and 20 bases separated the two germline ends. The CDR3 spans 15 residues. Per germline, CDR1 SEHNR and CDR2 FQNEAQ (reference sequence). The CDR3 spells CASSSGRTLIQGYTF. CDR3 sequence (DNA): TGTGCCAGCAGCTCAGGGCGCACCCTCATCCAGGGCTACACCTTC.

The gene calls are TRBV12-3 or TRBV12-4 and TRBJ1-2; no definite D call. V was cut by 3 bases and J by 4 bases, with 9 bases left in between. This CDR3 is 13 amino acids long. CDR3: CASSLISSYGYTF. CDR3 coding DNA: TGTGCCAGCAGTTTGATCTCTTCCTATGGCTACACCTTC.

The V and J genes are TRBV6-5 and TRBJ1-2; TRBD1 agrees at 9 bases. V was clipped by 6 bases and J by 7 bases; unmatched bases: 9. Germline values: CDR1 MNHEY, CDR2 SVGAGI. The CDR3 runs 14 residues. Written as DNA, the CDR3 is TGTGCCAGCAGCCCGGGACAGGGAATTGCTGGCTACACCTTC. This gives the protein CASSPGQGIAGYTF.

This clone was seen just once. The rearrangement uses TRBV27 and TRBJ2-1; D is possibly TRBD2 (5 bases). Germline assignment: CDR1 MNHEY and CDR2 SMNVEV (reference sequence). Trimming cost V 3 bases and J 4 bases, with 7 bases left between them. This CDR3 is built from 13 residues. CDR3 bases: TGTGCCAGCAGTTTGCCGGGGTACAATGAGCAGTTCTTC. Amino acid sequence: CASSLPGYNEQFF.

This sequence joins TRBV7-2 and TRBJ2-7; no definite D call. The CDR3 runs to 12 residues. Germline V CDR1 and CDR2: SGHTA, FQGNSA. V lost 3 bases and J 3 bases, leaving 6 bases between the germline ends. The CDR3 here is CASSFFGYEQYF. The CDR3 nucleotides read TGTGCCAGCAGCTTTTTCGGCTACGAGCAGTACTTC.

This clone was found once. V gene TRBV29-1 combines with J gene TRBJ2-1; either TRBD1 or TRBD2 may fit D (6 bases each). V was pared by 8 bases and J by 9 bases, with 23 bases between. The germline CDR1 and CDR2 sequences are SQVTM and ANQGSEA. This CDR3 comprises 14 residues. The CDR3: CSTARGAGLGEQFF. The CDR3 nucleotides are TGCAGCACCGCGAGGGGGGCTGGATTGGGTGAGCAGTTCTTC.